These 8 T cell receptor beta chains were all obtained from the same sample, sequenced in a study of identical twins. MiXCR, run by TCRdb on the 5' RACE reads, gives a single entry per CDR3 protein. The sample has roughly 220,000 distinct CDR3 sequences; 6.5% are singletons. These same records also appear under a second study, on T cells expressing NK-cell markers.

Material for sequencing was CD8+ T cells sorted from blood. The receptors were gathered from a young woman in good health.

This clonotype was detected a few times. As DNA, the CDR3 is TGCAGGCGAGAGAGCGGGAGGACCTACGAGCAGTACTTC. Protein product: CRRESGRTYEQYF. This chain uses TRBV20-1 with TRBJ2-7; 9 nucleotides match TRBD2. CDR3 length: 13 residues. Germline CDR1 and CDR2: DFQATT and SNEGSKA (reference sequence).

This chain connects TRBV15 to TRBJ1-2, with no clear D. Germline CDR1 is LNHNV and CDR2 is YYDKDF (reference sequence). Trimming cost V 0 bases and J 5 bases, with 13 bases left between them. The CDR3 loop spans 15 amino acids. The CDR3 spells CATSRDREPQYGYTF. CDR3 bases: TGTGCCACCAGCAGAGATCGTGAGCCGCAATATGGCTACACCTTC.

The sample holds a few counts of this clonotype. The CDR3 loop is CASSFGPTYQETQYF. In nucleotides, the CDR3 is TGTGCCAGCAGCTTTGGGCCGACCTACCAAGAGACCCAGTACTTC. This chain connects TRBV7-9 to TRBJ2-5; D gene ambiguous. CDR3 length: 15 amino acids. The germline V gene encodes CDR1 SEHNR and CDR2 FQNEAQ (reference sequence). Trimming cost V 3 bases and J 0 bases, with 11 bases left between them. Complete variable domain (other parts from reference TRBV7-9 and TRBJ2-5): DTGVSQNPRHKITKRGQNVTFRCDPISEHNRLYWYRQTLGQGPEFLTYFQNEAQLEKSRLLSDRFSAERPKGSFSTLEIQRTEQGDSAMYLCASSFGPTYQETQYFGPGTRLLVL.

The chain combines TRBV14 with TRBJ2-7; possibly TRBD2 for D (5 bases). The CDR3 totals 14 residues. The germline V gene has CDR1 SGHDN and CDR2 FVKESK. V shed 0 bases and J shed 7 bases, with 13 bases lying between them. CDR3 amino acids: CASSQDRGYGEQYF. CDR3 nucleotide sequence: TGTGCCAGCAGCCAAGACCGGGGTTATGGGGAGCAGTACTTC. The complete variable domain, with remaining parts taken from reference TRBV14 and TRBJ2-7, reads EAGVTQFPSHSVIEKGQTVTLRCDPISGHDNLYWYRRVMGKEIKFLLHFVKESKQDESGMPNNRFLAERTGGTYSTLKVQPAELEDSGVYFCASSQDRGYGEQYFGPGTRLTVT.

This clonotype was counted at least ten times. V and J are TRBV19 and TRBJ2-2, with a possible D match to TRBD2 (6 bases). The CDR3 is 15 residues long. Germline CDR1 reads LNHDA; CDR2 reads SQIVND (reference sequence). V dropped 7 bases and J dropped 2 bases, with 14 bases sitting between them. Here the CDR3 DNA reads TGTGCCAGTACCGGAGGGAGGAAAAACACCGGGGAGCTGTTTTTT. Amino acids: CASTGGRKNTGELFF.

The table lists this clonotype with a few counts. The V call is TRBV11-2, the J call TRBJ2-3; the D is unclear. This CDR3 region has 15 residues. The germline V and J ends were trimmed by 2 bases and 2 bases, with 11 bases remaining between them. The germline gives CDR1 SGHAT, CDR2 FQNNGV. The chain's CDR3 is CASSLKIGYTDTQYF. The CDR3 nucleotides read TGTGCCAGCAGCTTAAAAATAGGATACACAGATACGCAGTATTTT.

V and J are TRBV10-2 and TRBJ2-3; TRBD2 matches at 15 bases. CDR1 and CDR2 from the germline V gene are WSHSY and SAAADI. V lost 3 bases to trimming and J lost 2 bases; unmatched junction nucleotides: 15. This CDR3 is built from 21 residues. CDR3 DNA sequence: TGCGCCAGCAGTGACCTCCCCGGGACTAGCGGGGGGACCCGCGACACAGATACGCAGTATTTT. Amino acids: CASSDLPGTSGGTRDTDTQYF.

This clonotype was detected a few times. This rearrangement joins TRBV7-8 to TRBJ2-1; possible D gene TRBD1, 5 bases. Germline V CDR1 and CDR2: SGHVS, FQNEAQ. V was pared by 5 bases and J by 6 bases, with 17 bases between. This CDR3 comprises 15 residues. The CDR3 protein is CASSLGQGWGNEQFF. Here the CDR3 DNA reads TGTGCCAGCAGCCTGGGGCAGGGTTGGGGCAATGAGCAGTTCTTC.